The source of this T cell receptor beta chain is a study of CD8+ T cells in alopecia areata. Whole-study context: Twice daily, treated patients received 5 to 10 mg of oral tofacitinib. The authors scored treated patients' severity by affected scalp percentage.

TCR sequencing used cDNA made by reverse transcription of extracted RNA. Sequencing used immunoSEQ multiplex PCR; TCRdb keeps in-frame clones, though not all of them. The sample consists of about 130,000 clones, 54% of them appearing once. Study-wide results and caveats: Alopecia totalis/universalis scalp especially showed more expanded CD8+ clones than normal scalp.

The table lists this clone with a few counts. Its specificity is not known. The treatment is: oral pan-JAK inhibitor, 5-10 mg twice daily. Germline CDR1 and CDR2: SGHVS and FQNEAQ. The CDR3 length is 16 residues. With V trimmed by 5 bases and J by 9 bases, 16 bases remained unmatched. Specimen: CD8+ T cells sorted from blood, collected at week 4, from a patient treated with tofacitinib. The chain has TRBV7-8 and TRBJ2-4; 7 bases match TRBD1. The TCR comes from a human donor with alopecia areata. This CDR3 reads CASSPNPADRVGIQYF. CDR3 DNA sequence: TGTGCCAGCAGCCCCAATCCAGCCGACAGGGTGGGCATTCAGTACTTC.